This is a list of T cell receptor beta chains from one sample in a study of blood T cell repertoires in COVID-19. Profiled with immunoSEQ multiplex PCR; TCRdb holds only in-frame clones, not every one. The sample includes 200,000 to 250,000 clones, almost 85% of them seen just once. Input material: peripheral blood. The receptors come from a woman of 80 years or more with acute or convalescent COVID-19. The CDR3 runs from the conserved cysteine through the conserved F or W. Each record gives: D gene, clone size, J gene, V gene, CDR3 DNA, CDR3 protein. A D gene is named only where the DNA matches it firmly. Clone size appears in some rows only: once, few, many, or a class for an expanded clone.

NA NA TRBJ2-1 TRBV11-2 TGTGCCAGCAGCTTAGGAGGCGGGATGGGTGAGCAGTTCTTC CASSLGGGMGEQFF
NA NA TRBJ2-7 TRBV28 TGTGCCAGCAGTTTAGTTACAGGGAGCTACGAGCAGTACTTC CASSLVTGSYEQYF
NA NA TRBJ2-7 TRBV5-5 TGTGCCAGCAGGCCCACCGACAGGAGCTACGAGCAGTACTTC CASRPTDRSYEQYF
NA NA TRBJ2-7 TRBV30 TGTGCCTGGAGTGGGTCCAGCGGCTTCTACGAGCAGTACTTC CAWSGSSGFYEQYF
NA NA TRBJ2-7 TRBV9 TGTGCCAGCAGCGTAGGTAGCCATGTCGAGCAGTACTTC CASSVGSHVEQYF
TRBD1 NA TRBJ2-1 TRBV5-1 TGCGCCAGCAGCATCCCCGGGACAGTAGCCAATGAGCAGTTCTTC CASSIPGTVANEQFF
TRBD1 NA TRBJ1-5 TRBV19 TGTGCCAGTAGCCCAAGGACAGGGGCTCAGCCCCAGCATTTT CASSPRTGAQPQHF
TRBD1 NA TRBJ1-2 TRBV7-9 TGTGCCAGCAGCCGACAGGGAGCGAGTGGCTACACCTTC CASSRQGASGYTF
NA NA TRBJ1-1 TRBV2 TGTGCCAGCAGTGTCGGGTTGAACACTGAAGCTTTCTTT CASSVGLNTEAFF
NA NA TRBJ1-6 TRBV7-9 TGTGCCAGCAGCCTGCAGGGAAGCTCCTATAATTCACCCCTCCACTTT CASSLQGSSYNSPLHF
NA NA TRBJ2-7 TRBV28 TGTGCCAGCAGAGAGGCAGAGTCTGCTTGGAAGCAGTACTTC CASREAESAWKQYF
TRBD1 NA TRBJ1-4 TRBV7-9 TGTGCCAGCAGCTCCGGGACAGGCGGGGAAAAACTGTTTTTT CASSSGTGGEKLFF
TRBD1 NA TRBJ1-1 TRBV12-5 TGTGCTAGTGGTTTTGGGCGGACAGGGGGTCCCATGAACACTGAAGCTTTCTTT CASGFGRTGGPMNTEAFF
NA NA TRBJ2-6 TRBV6-1 TGTGCCAGCAGTGAACCCAGGTCTGGGGCCAACGTCCTGACTTTC CASSEPRSGANVLTF
NA NA TRBJ2-1 TRBV11-2 TGTGCCAGCAGCTTAGTTGCTGGCGGACATTACAATGAGCAGTTCTTC CASSLVAGGHYNEQFF
NA NA TRBJ2-7 TRBV7-8 TGTGCCAGCAGCTTAGCGGCCAGCTCCTACGAGCAGTACTTC CASSLAASSYEQYF
TRBD1 few TRBJ2-6 TRBV27 TGTGCCAGCAGTTTACGCCCGACAGGGCACTCTGGGGCCAACGTCCTGACTTTC CASSLRPTGHSGANVLTF
NA NA TRBJ2-1 TRBV18 TGTGCCAGCTCCCAACCGGGTGCCCGGGTATACAATGAGCAGTTCTTC CASSQPGARVYNEQFF
NA NA TRBJ2-7 TRBV3-1/TRBV3-2 TGTGCCAGCAGCCAAGAGCCCTGGGGCTGGCAGTACTTC CASSQEPWGWQYF
TRBD1 NA TRBJ1-2 TRBV6-6 TGTGCCAGCAGCGGGACAGGGACCGGCTACACCTTC CASSGTGTGYTF
NA NA TRBJ2-5 TRBV6-5 TGTGCCAGCAGTTACTCGGGGGGTGGCCAGTACTTC CASSYSGGGQYF
NA NA TRBJ1-1 TRBV6-1 TGTGCCAGCAGTGCGCGCCGGGTGAACACTGAAGCTTTCTTT CASSARRVNTEAFF
NA NA TRBJ1-2 TRBV27 TGTGCCAGCAGGGGAGGAAGCTATGGCTACACCTTC CASRGGSYGYTF